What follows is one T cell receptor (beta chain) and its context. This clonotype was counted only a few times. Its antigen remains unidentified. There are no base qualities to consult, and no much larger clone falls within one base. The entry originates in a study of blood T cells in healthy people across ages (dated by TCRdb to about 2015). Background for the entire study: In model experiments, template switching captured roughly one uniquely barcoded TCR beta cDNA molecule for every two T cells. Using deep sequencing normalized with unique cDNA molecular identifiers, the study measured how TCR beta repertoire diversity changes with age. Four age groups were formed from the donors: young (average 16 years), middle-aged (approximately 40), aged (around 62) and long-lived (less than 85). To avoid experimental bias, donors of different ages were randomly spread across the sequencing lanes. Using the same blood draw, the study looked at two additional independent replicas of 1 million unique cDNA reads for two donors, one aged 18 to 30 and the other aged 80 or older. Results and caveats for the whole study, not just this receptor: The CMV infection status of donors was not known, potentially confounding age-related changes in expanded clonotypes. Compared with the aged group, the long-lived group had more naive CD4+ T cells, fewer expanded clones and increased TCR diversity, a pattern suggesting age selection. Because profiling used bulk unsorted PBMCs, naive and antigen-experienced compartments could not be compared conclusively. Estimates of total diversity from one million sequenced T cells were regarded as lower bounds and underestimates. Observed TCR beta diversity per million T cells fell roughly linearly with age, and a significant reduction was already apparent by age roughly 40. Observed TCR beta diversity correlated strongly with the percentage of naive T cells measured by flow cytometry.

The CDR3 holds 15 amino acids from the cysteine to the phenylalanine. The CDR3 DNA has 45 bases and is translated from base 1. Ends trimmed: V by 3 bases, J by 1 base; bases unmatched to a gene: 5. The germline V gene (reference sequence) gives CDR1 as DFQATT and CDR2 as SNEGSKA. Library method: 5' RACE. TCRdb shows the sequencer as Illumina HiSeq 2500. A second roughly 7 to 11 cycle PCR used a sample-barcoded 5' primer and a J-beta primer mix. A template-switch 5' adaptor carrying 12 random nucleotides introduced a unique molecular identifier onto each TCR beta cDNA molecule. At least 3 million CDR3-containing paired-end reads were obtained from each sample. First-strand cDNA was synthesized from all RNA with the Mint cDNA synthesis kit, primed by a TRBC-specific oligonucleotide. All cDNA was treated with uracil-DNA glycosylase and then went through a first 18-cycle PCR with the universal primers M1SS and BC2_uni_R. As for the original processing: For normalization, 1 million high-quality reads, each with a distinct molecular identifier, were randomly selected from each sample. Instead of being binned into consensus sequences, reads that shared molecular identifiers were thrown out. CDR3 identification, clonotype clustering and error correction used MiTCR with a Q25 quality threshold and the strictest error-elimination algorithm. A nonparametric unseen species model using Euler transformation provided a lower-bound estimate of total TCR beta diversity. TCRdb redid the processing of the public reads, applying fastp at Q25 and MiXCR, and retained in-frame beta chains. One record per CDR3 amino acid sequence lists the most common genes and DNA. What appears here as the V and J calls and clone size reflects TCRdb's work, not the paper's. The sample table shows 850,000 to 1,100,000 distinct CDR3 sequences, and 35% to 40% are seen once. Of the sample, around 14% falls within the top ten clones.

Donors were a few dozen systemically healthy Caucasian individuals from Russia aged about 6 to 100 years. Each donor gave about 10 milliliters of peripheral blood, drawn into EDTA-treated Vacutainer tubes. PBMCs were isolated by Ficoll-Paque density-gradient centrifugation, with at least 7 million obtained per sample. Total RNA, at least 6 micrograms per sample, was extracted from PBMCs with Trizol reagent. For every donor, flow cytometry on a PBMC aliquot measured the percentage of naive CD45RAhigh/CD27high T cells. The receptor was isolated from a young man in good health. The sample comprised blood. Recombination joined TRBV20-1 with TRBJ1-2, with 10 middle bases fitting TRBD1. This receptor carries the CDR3 CSARGTGADNYGYTF. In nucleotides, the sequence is TGCAGTGCTAGGGGGACAGGGGCAGATAACTATGGCTACACCTTC.